These 5 T cell receptor beta chains were all obtained from the same sample, sequenced in a study of tumor-infiltrating lymphocytes in primary liver carcinoma. Total RNA (around 510 ng) served as template for TCR beta cDNA synthesis primed by a constant-region primer. TCR beta libraries came from three nested multiplex PCR rounds using slightly modified ARM-PCR. With TRBV1-TRBV30 forward primers and a C-beta reverse primer, the first two PCR rounds were run for approximately 10 cycles each. TCRdb used MiXCR to reprocess the multiplex PCR reads, holding one entry per CDR3 protein. In the table there are 300,000 to 350,000 distinct CDR3 sequences, approximately 54% of which are singletons. Out of unsorted whole blood came the blood RNA, and germline DNA was extracted as well. Source material: peripheral blood. The receptors shown here come from a woman aged 25-40 years with primary liver carcinoma and hepatitis B virus infection.

The V gene is TRBV5-6, the J gene TRBJ2-7, with 8 bases aligning to TRBD2. CDR1 and CDR2 (germline): SGHDT, YYEEEE. This CDR3 region has 13 residues. Trimming took 5 bases from V and 4 from J; bases not matched to a gene: 5. In DNA form, the CDR3 reads TGTGCCAGCAGTGGGACTAGTCGGTACGAGCAGTACTTC. This sequence encodes CASSGTSRYEQYF.

CDR3 in DNA: TGTGCCTGGAGTCAGGGAAAGGGACCGTTCTTC. It specifies CAWSQGKGPFF. The genes are TRBV30 and TRBJ2-1; D is tentatively TRBD1 or TRBD2 (5 bases each). The V gene's germline CDR1 is GTSNPN and CDR2 SVGIG (reference sequence). V lost 2 bases and J 15 bases, leaving 14 bases between the germline ends. The CDR3 is 11 amino acids.

To note about this clonotype: Germline is not matched at one junction end, which may reflect a read error. V and J are TRBV6-5 and TRBJ2-7, with 10 bases identical to TRBD2. The germline gives CDR1 MNHEY, CDR2 SVGAGI. The CDR3 is 17 residues long. The CDR3 region has the DNA TGTGCCAGCAGCTTCGCCGGGTCTAGCGGGAGCTCCTACGAGCGGTACTTC. It translates to CASSFAGSSGSSYERYF.

This clonotype was counted ten times or more. The rearrangement joins TRBV4-1 to TRBJ1-5; D perhaps matches TRBD1 (6 bases). Per germline, CDR1 MGHRA and CDR2 YSYEKL. The CDR3 sequence is 16 residues long. Trimming cost V 4 bases and J 8 bases, with 21 bases left between them. CDR3: CASSPRRQAGTEPQHF. The DNA of the CDR3 is TGCGCCAGCAGCCCACGCCGACAGGCCGGCACGGAGCCCCAGCATTTT.

V gene TRBV4-3 combines with J gene TRBJ1-6, with 8 bases identical to TRBD1. V lost 0 bases and J lost 7; bases outside the gene matches: 5. The CDR3 loop spans 16 amino acids. Germline V gene lookup returns CDR1 LGHNA and CDR2 YSLEER. CDR3 in DNA: TGCGCCAGCAGCCAAGATCGAACAGGGGGAAATTCACCCCTCCACTTT. Amino acid sequence: CASSQDRTGGNSPLHF.